The clone carrying this T cell receptor beta chain was counted a few times. Its antigen is undetermined. Germline loops: CDR1 KGHSH, CDR2 LQKENI. The CDR3 contains 15 residues. Trimming took off 4 bases at V and 0 bases at J, with 12 bases between the two ends. Treatment reported: randomized to nivolumab then ipilimumab (arm A) or the reverse (arm B). These data come from a study of sequential checkpoint blockade in melanoma. Study information: Randomization was 1:1 between first-line nivolumab→ipilimumab and ipilimumab→nivolumab. Matched biopsies came pretreatment and at week 13 for approximately 21 patients.

The protocol was immunoSEQ multiplex PCR, while the TCRdb copy is restricted to in-frame clones and leaves out a portion. The data show about 3,000 clones, approximately 20% seen once. Study-level findings and limits: Tumor T-cell fraction and clonality correlated with PD-L1 and CD8+ counts. Rising tumor T-cell fraction and clonality meant about 30 times likelier benefit.

The receptor was derived from a human donor with melanoma. This chain connects TRBV18 to TRBJ1-1, with D unclear. The input for sequencing was tumor tissue (inferred from file names), taken from a patient given nivolumab and ipilimumab in sequence. The CDR3 protein is CASSRVPRMNTEAFF. The CDR3 DNA reads TGTGCCAGCTCACGGGTACCACGGATGAACACTGAAGCTTTCTTT.